This TCR beta chain was obtained from a study of blood T cell repertoires in COVID-19. Overall study: The analysed material was cDNA or gDNA that came from T cells, B-cell-depleted T cells, or PBMCs.

Libraries were prepared by immunoSEQ multiplex PCR; TCRdb keeps only in-frame clonotypes and omits some of them. The sample has over 200,000 clones, 87% seen once. Researchers sorted participants into cohorts using their self-reported clinical history. Germline CDR1 KGHSH, CDR2 LQKENI. The CDR3 loop spans 15 amino acids. With V trimmed by 5 bases and J by 3 bases, 8 bases remained unmatched. This sequence originates from a man in his thirties or forties who had recovered from COVID-19. The chain has TRBV18 and TRBJ2-7, with TRBD1 matching over 9 bases. The specimen was PBMCs or T cells enriched from blood (not recorded which). The CDR3 loop is CASSVTGTGSYEQYF. The CDR3 DNA follows: TGTGCCAGCTCAGTAACCGGGACAGGGAGCTACGAGCAGTACTTC. Looking up the rest from reference TRBV18 and TRBJ2-7 gives the full variable domain: NAGVMQNPRHLVRRRGQEARLRCSPMKGHSHVYWYRQLPEEGLKFMVYLQKENIIDESGMPKERFSAEFPKEGPSILRIQQVVRGDSAAYFCASSVTGTGSYEQYFGPGTRLTVT.